This TCR beta chain was identified in a study of shared clonotypes between healthy human individuals. At deep level, the assay was performed. Clones were read by immunoSEQ multiplex PCR, and TCRdb kept only the in-frame ones, dropping some. Of approximately 2.5 million clones in the sample, roughly 93% are singletons; the top ten hold roughly 0.36%. Notes on the study in general: Generation probabilities of non-shared clonotypes were lower (relative to those shared by all four donors).

Points on this clone: Its antigen is not known.

Germline-derived CDR1 and CDR2 are SGHTA and FQGNSA. This CDR3 region has 13 residues. V was pared by 3 bases and J by 7 bases, with 12 bases between. This clonotype originated in a man between 18 and 29 years old in good health. Some clones in this sample may be carry-over from other donors' samples. The rearrangement links TRBV7-2 to TRBJ1-1; D is uncertain. The sequencing input was naive CD4+ T cells from PBMCs. Subset denoted: CD45RA+ positively selected. The CDR3 sequence: CASSFGETLEAFF. CDR3 coding DNA: TGTGCCAGCAGCTTCGGGGAGACCCTTGAAGCTTTCTTT.